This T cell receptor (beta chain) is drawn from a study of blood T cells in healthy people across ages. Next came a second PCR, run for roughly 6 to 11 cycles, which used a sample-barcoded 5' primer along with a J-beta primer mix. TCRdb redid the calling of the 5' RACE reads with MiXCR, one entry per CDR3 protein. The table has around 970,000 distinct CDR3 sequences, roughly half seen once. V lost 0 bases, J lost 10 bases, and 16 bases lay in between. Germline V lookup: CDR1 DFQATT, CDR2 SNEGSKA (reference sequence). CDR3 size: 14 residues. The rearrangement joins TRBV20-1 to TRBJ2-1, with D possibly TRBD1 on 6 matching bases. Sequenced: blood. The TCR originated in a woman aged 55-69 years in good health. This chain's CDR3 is CSARETQTGYEQFF. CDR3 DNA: TGCAGTGCTAGAGAAACCCAAACAGGGTACGAGCAGTTCTTC.